These 25 T cell receptor beta chains were sequenced from one sample in a study of blood T cell repertoires in COVID-19. Measured with immunoSEQ multiplex PCR; TCRdb has only the in-frame clones, and not every one. The sample holds a few hundred thousand clones; about 85% are singletons and the top ten take 0.7% to 1%. The source material was peripheral blood. The receptors originated from a human donor with COVID-19, enrolled during active disease. The donor label of this sample is uncertain.

At least ten counts were recorded for this clone. The chain carries TRBV5-6 and TRBJ2-6; tentative D call: TRBD1 (5 bases). The CDR3 sequence is 17 residues long. The germline CDR1 and CDR2 sequences are SGHDT and YYEEEE. The germline V and J ends were trimmed by 0 bases and 2 bases, with 12 bases remaining between them. The CDR3 region is CASSLVVRATGANVLTF. The CDR3 DNA reads TGTGCCAGCAGCTTGGTGGTCAGGGCGACTGGGGCCAACGTCCTGACTTTC.

The V call is TRBV12-5, the J call TRBJ2-1; the match to TRBD2 covers 12 bases. The CDR3 length is 16 residues. Germline trimming cut 1 base from V and 7 bases from J; bases unmatched to any gene: 5. The germline V gene has CDR1 LGHNT and CDR2 FRNRAP. The DNA for the CDR3 is TGTGCTAGTGGTTTGGGAAGGGGGACTAGCGGGAATGAGCAGTTCTTC. Protein product: CASGLGRGTSGNEQFF. Full variable domain (missing parts from reference TRBV12-5 and TRBJ2-1): DARVTQTPRHKVTEMGQEVTMRCQPILGHNTVFWYRQTMMQGLELLAYFRNRAPLDDSGMPKDRFSAEMPDATLATLKIQPSEPRDSAVYFCASGLGRGTSGNEQFFGPGTRLTVL.

The genes are TRBV6-6 and TRBJ1-1; maybe TRBD1 (5 bases). V lost 2 bases and J 11 bases, leaving 15 bases between the germline ends. Germline CDR1 is MNHNY and CDR2 is SVGAGI (reference sequence). The CDR3 is 13 residues long. The CDR3 spells CASSYTPGVEAFF. CDR3 DNA sequence: TGTGCCAGCAGTTACACTCCGGGGGTTGAGGCTTTCTTT.

Only one count was recorded for this clone. The chain links TRBV5-1 to TRBJ2-3, with 7 nucleotides matching TRBD2. CDR3 length: 14 amino acids. Unmatched junction bases numbered 4, after V lost 2 bases and J lost 4 bases. In germline, CDR1 is SGHRS, CDR2 YFSETQ. CDR3 bases: TGCGCCAGCAGCTTCGTAGGGAGGGCAGATACGCAGTATTTT. This encodes CASSFVGRADTQYF.

Only one count was recorded for this clone. The V and J genes are TRBV13 and TRBJ2-6; possibly TRBD2 for D (6 bases). The CDR3 covers 14 residues. Looked up from germline, CDR1 is PRHDT and CDR2 is FYEKMQ (reference sequence). Deletions cut 1 base from V and 8 bases from J, with 9 bases between. CDR3 sequence (DNA): TGTGCCAGCAGCTTAGTCGGGGGAACCAACGTCCTGACTTTC. It is translated as CASSLVGGTNVLTF.

This rearrangement joins TRBV28 to TRBJ1-2; 8 bases line up with TRBD1. This CDR3 comprises 14 residues. Germline trimming cut 3 bases from V and 8 bases from J; bases unmatched to any gene: 8. Germline V gene data show CDR1 as MDHEN and CDR2 as SYDVKM. The DNA for the CDR3 is TGTGCCAGCAGTTTGCAGGGGGCGAAGAGCGGCTACACCTTC. This encodes CASSLQGAKSGYTF.

The chain joins TRBV7-2 to TRBJ2-3, with TRBD2 identical over 10 bases. CDR3 length: 16 residues. J lost 2 bases, V lost 5 bases, and 7 bases had no gene match. In germline, CDR1 is SGHTA, CDR2 FQGNSA. The CDR3 protein is CASSLLAGANTDTQYF. CDR3 coding DNA: TGTGCCAGCAGCCTCCTAGCGGGAGCGAACACAGATACGCAGTATTTT. Looking up the rest from reference TRBV7-2 and TRBJ2-3 gives the full variable domain: GAGVSQSPSNKVTEKGKDVELRCDPISGHTALYWYRQSLGQGLEFLIYFQGNSAPDKSGLPSDRFSAERTGGSVSTLTIQRTQQEDSAVYLCASSLLAGANTDTQYFGPGTRLTVL.

This clone was seen many times. The rearrangement links TRBV19 to TRBJ2-5, with TRBD2 as a possible D gene (5 bases). Trimming stripped 3 bases from V and 5 bases from J, with 16 bases between. Germline V gene data show CDR1 as LNHDA and CDR2 as SQIVND (reference sequence). The CDR3 extends over 15 amino acids. CDR3 sequence: CASSIPLRGSETQYF. The CDR3 nucleotides read TGTGCCAGTAGTATTCCCCTCCGGGGATCGGAGACCCAGTACTTC.

This chain joins TRBV5-1 and TRBJ2-3; TRBD2 agrees at 7 bases. Germline values: CDR1 SGHRS, CDR2 YFSETQ. This CDR3 has 15 amino acids. The ends lost 0 bases at V and 3 bases at J; junction bases unmatched: 4. In DNA, the CDR3 is TGCGCCAGCAGCTTGGACCAGGGAGGGACAGATACGCAGTATTTT. Protein product: CASSLDQGGTDTQYF. The full variable domain, in which reference TRBV5-1 and TRBJ2-3 provide the parts outside the CDR3, is KAGVTQTPRYLIKTRGQQVTLSCSPISGHRSVSWYQQTPGQGLQFLFEYFSETQRNKGNFPGRFSGRQFSNSRSEMNVSTLELGDSALYLCASSLDQGGTDTQYFGPGTRLTVL.

V is TRBV18 and J is TRBJ2-5; D not resolved. V was clipped by 6 bases and J by 1 base, with 9 bases between them. The CDR3 has 13 residues. The germline V gene has CDR1 KGHSH and CDR2 LQKENI. The CDR3 loop is CASSPAPQETQYF. CDR3 in DNA: TGTGCCAGCTCCCCTGCGCCCCAAGAGACCCAGTACTTC.

The chain recombines TRBV10-3 with TRBJ2-1; D ambiguous. CDR3 length: 16 residues. Germline V gene sequence: CDR1 ENHRY, CDR2 SYGVKD. Trimming removed 1 base from V and 0 bases from J, with 10 bases in between. CDR3 amino acids: CAISEYNVDSYNEQFF. The CDR3 bases are TGTGCCATCAGTGAGTATAACGTAGACTCCTACAATGAGCAGTTCTTC.

CDR3 sequence (DNA): TGTGCCAGCAGTCCGGGACTAGCGGGACCAGATACGCAGTATTTT. Amino acids: CASSPGLAGPDTQYF. The J gene is TRBJ2-3, the V gene TRBV6-2 or TRBV6-3, with 13 bases lining up with TRBD2. V shed 5 bases, J shed 4 bases, and the junction held 3 bases outside the gene matches. The CDR3 is made up of 15 amino acids. Germline CDR1 and CDR2: MNHEY and SVGEGT.

As concerns this clone: Distinct nucleotide sequences in the sample also encode this CDR3. The CDR3 region is CASSPREKLFF. The CDR3 nucleotides are TGTGCCAGCAGCCCTCGGGAAAAACTGTTTTTT. The rearrangement uses TRBV28 and TRBJ1-4; D not certain. The germline V gene encodes CDR1 MDHEN and CDR2 SYDVKM. Deletions cut 6 bases from V and 8 bases from J, with 7 bases between. The CDR3 contains 11 residues.

This clone appeared a single time. The chain employs TRBV7-2 and TRBJ1-2, with D perhaps matching TRBD1 (6 bases). CDR3 length: 13 residues. Germline V gene data show CDR1 as SGHTA and CDR2 as FQGNSA. Deletions cut 5 bases from V and 6 bases from J, with 13 bases between. In DNA form, the CDR3 reads TGTGCCAGCAGCCCACGGACAGCCAATGGCTACACCTTC. Its translation is CASSPRTANGYTF.

This chain joins TRBV11-2 and TRBJ2-5, with 7 bases identical to TRBD2. CDR1 and CDR2 (germline): SGHAT, FQNNGV. This CDR3 region has 18 residues. The trim removed 2 bases at V and 7 bases at J, leaving 19 bases unmatched. CDR3 bases: TGTGCCAGCAGCTTAAGCCCCCTGGGGGGGGGACCTTCAGGGACCCAGTACTTC. Translating it yields CASSLSPLGGGPSGTQYF.

CDR3 nucleotides: TGTGCCAGCAGTTTATGGGGGCAGACAGGTGGCTACACCTTC. It is translated as CASSLWGQTGGYTF. V is TRBV28 and J is TRBJ1-2, with D tentatively TRBD1 (6 bases). From germline, CDR1 is MDHEN and CDR2 SYDVKM. The CDR3 is made up of 14 amino acids. With 0 bases removed from V and 7 bases from J, the gap between germline ends came to 12 bases.

The rearrangement joins TRBV2 to TRBJ2-7, with 9 bases lining up with TRBD2. Unmatched junction bases numbered 15, after V lost 4 bases and J lost 5 bases. The CDR3 consists of 17 residues. From germline, CDR1 is SNHLY and CDR2 FYNNEI. CDR3 DNA: TGTGCCAGCAGTGGTAGGGCGGGAGGGGGATCTGGCGACGAGCAGTACTTC. This gives the protein CASSGRAGGGSGDEQYF.

The chain uses TRBV18 and TRBJ2-7; D ambiguous. The CDR3 spans 12 residues. V was trimmed by 2 bases and J by 2 bases, leaving 4 bases between them. Germline V gives CDR1 KGHSH, CDR2 LQKENI. Here the CDR3 reads CASSPDTYEQYF. The CDR3 nucleotides are TGTGCCAGCTCACCAGACACCTACGAGCAGTACTTC.

This clone appeared a single time. V gene TRBV6-6 combines with J gene TRBJ1-3; tentatively, D is TRBD1 (6 bases). V lost 8 bases, J lost 4 bases, and 12 bases lay in between. This CDR3 has 13 amino acids. Germline-derived CDR1 and CDR2 are MNHNY and SVGAGI (reference sequence). CDR3 loop: CASAGAGGNTIYF. CDR3 coding DNA: TGTGCCAGCGCGGGGGCAGGGGGAAACACCATATATTTT.

The chain uses TRBV3-1 (or the pseudogene TRBV3-2) and TRBJ1-1; unclear D gene. The CDR3 has 14 residues. V lost 0 bases to trimming and J lost 0 bases, with 5 bases between them. Germline V gene data show CDR1 as LGHDT and CDR2 as YNNKEL (reference sequence). The CDR3 sequence is CASSQDRMNTEAFF. CDR3 nucleotide sequence: TGTGCCAGCAGCCAAGACAGGATGAACACTGAAGCTTTCTTT.

This clone was picked up a small number of times. The V and J genes are TRBV5-4 and TRBJ1-4; D is perhaps TRBD1 (6 bases). This CDR3 has 16 residues. The ends were cut back, 2 bases at V and 5 bases at J, with 16 bases in the middle. Germline V gene lookup returns CDR1 SGHNT and CDR2 YYREEE (reference sequence). CDR3 nucleotide sequence: TGTGCCAGCAGCTTCCTAATGGGGGGGCACAATGAAAAACTGTTTTTT. Its translation: CASSFLMGGHNEKLFF.

The chain is built from TRBV11-2 and TRBJ2-7, with TRBD1 matching over 7 bases. In germline, CDR1 is SGHAT, CDR2 FQNNGV. Germline trimming cut 1 base from V and 0 bases from J; bases unmatched to any gene: 6. This CDR3 is built from 16 residues. The CDR3 spells CASSLAGQTSSYEQYF. The CDR3 DNA sequence: TGTGCCAGCAGCTTAGCGGGACAGACGAGCTCCTACGAGCAGTACTTC.

The chain employs TRBV6-6 and TRBJ1-5; 8 bases align to TRBD1. This CDR3 spans 15 amino acids. The germline V gene encodes CDR1 MNHNY and CDR2 SVGAGI (reference sequence). J was trimmed by 7 bases and V by 6 bases; bases with no gene match: 11. The CDR3 loop is CASSFLTGGRQPQHF. CDR3 coding DNA: TGTGCCAGCAGCTTCCTTACAGGGGGTAGGCAGCCCCAGCATTTT.

This chain uses TRBV5-1 with TRBJ2-1; the match to TRBD1 covers 9 bases. The CDR3 contains 14 residues. Germline V CDR1 and CDR2: SGHRS, YFSETQ. V gave up 1 base and J gave up 7 bases; unmatched junction bases: 3. The CDR3 DNA reads as TGCGCCAGCAGCTTGCGGACAGGGGAAAATGAGCAGTTCTTC. Its protein is CASSLRTGENEQFF.

This rearrangement joins TRBV5-1 to TRBJ1-3; unclear D gene. The CDR3 sequence is 15 residues long. CDR1 is SGHRS and CDR2 is YFSETQ in the germline V gene. Trimming took off 4 bases at V and 3 bases at J, with 14 bases between the two ends. CDR3 residues: CASSPQQASGNTIYF. CDR3 DNA sequence: TGCGCCAGCAGCCCACAACAAGCGAGTGGAAACACCATATATTTT.